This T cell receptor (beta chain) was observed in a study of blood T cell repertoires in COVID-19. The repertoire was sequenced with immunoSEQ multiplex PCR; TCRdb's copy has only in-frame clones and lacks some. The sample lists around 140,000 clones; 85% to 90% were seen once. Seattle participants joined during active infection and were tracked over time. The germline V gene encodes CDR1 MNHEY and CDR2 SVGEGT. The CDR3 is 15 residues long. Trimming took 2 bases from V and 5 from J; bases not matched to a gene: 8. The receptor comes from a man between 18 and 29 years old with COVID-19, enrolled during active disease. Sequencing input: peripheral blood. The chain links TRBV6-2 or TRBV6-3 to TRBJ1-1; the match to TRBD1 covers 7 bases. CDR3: CASSYERGRGTEAFF. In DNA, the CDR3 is TGTGCCAGCAGTTACGAGAGGGGGCGCGGGACTGAAGCTTTCTTT.